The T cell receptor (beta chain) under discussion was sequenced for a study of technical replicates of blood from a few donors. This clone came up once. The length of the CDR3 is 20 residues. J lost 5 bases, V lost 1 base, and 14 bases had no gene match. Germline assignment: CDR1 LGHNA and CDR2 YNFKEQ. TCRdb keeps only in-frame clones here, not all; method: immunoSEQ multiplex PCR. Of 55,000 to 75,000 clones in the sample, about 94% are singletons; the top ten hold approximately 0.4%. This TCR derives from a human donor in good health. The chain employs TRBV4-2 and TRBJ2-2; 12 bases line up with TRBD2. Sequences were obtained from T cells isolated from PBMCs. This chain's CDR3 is CASSQAPILAGGPGTGELFF. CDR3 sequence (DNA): TGTGCCAGCAGCCAAGCACCAATTCTAGCGGGAGGGCCAGGGACCGGGGAGCTGTTTTTT.